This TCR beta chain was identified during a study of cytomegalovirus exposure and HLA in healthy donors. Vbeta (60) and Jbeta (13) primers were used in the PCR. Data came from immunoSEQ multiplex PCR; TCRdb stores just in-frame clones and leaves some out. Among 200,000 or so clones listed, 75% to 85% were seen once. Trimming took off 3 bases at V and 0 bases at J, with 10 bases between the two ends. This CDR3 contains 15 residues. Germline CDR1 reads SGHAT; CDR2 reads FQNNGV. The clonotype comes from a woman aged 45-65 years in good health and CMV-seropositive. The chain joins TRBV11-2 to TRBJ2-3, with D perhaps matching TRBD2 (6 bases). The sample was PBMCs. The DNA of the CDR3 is TGTGCCAGCAGCTTGGGCGGGACTAGCACAGATACGCAGTATTTT. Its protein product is CASSLGGTSTDTQYF.